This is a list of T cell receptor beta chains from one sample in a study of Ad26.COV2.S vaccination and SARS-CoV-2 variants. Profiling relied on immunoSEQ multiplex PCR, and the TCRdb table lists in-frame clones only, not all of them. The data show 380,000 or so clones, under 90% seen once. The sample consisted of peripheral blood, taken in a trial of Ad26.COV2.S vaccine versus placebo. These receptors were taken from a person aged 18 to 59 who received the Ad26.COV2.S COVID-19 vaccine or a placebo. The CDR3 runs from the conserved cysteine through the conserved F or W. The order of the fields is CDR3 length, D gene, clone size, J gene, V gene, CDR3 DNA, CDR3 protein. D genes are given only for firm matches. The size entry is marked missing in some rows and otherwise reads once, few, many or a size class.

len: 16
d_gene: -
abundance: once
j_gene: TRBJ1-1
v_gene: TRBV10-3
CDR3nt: TGTGCCATCAGTGACCAACCGGGACAAATGAACGCTGAAGCTTTCTTT
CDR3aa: CAISDQPGQMNAEAFF

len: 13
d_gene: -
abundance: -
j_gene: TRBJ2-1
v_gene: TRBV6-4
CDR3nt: TGTGCCAGCTCGTCGGACGTCTCCAATGAGCAGTTCTTC
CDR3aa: CASSSDVSNEQFF

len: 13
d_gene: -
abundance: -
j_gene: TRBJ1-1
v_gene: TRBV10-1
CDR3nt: TGCGCCAGCAGTGTAGGCATGAACACTGAAGCTTTCTTT
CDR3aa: CASSVGMNTEAFF

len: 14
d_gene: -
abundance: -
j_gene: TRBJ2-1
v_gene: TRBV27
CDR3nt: TGTGCCAGCAGTTCAAACCGACTTGCCAATGAGCAGTTCTTC
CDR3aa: CASSSNRLANEQFF

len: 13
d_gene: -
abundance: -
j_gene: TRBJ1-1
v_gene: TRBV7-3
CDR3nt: TGTGCCAGCAGCTTAAACGTGGGTACTGAAGCTTTCTTT
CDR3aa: CASSLNVGTEAFF

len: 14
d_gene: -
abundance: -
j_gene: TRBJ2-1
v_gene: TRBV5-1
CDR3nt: TGCGCCAGCAGCCGTAGGACTCGCCTAGATGAGCAGTTCTTC
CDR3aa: CASSRRTRLDEQFF

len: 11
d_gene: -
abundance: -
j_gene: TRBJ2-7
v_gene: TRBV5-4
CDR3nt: TGTGCCAGCAGCTTGGGCGGGGTGCAGTACTTC
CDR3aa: CASSLGGVQYF

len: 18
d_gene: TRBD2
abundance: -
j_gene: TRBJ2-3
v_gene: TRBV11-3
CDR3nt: TGTGCCAGCAGCTTCTCAAGCGGGAGGGCCTATGGTCAAGATACGCAGTATTTT
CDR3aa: CASSFSSGRAYGQDTQYF

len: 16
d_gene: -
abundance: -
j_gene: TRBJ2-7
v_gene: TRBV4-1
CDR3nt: TGCGCCAGCAGCCAGGAGGGGGGGACAGCCAGGGGCGAGCAGTACTTC
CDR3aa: CASSQEGGTARGEQYF

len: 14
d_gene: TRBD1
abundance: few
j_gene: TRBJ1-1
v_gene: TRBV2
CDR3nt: TGTGCCAGCAGTTCCCGACAGGGGAGTTTCAAAGCTTTCTTT
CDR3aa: CASSSRQGSFKAFF

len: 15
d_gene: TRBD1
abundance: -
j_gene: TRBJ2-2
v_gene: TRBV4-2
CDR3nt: TGTGCCAGCAGTCTCCAGGACAGGGACACCGGGGAGCTGTTTTTT
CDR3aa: CASSLQDRDTGELFF

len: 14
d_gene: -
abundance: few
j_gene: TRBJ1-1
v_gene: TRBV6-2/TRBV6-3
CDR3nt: TGTGCCAGCAGCTGGAGTGGGGGAGGATCTGAAGCTTTCTTT
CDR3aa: CASSWSGGGSEAFF

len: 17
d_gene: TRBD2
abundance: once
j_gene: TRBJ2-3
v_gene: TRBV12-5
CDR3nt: TGTGCTAGTGGTTGGACCGGGACTAGCGGGGGCACAGATACGCAGTATTTT
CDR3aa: CASGWTGTSGGTDTQYF

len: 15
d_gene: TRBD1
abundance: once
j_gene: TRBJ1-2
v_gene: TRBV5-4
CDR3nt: TGTGCCAGCAGCCCACAACAGGGGAGGATCTATGGCTACACCTTC
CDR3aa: CASSPQQGRIYGYTF

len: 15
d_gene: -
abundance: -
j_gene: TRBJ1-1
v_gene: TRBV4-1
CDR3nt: TGCGCCAGCAGCCAAGATCGAGATTGGGGGGTTGAAGCTTTCTTT
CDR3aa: CASSQDRDWGVEAFF

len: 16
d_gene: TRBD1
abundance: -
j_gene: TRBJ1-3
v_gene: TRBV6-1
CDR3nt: TGTGCCAGCAGTGCCATACAGGGGGCTGGAGGAAACACCATATATTTT
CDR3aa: CASSAIQGAGGNTIYF

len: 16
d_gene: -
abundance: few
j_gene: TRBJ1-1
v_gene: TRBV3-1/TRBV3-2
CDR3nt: TGTGCCAGCAGCCAGAATTGTCCAGGGAGGAACACTGAAGCTTTCTTT
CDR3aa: CASSQNCPGRNTEAFF

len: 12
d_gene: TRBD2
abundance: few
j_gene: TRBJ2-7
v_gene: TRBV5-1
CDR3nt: TGCGCCAGCAGCAGGGAGGGGCACGAGCAGTACTTC
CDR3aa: CASSREGHEQYF

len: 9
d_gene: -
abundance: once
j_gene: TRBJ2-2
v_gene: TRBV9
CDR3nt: TGTGCCAGCACCGGGGAGCTGTTTTTT
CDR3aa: CASTGELFF

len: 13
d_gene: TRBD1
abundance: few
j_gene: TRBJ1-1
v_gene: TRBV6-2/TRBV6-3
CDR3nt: TGTGCCAGCAGTTATGGGACAGGCGCTGAAGCTTTCTTT
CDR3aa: CASSYGTGAEAFF

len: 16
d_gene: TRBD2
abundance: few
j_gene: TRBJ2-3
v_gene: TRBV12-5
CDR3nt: TGTGCTAGTGGTTTCGGACTAGCCGGGCGGGGAGATACGCAGTATTTT
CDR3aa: CASGFGLAGRGDTQYF

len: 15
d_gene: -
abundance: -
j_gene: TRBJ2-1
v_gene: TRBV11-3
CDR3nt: TGTGCCAGCACCAACCGCAGCGGGCTTTACAATGAGCAGTTCTTC
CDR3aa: CASTNRSGLYNEQFF

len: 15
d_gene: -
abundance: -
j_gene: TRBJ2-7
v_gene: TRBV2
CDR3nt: TGTGCCAGCAGTGAAGCGCCACTGGTGCTAGGGGAGCAGTACTTC
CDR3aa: CASSEAPLVLGEQYF

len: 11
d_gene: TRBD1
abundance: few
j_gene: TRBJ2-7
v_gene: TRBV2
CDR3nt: TGTGCCAGCAGTCAAAGTGGACAGGGCGTCTTC
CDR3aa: CASSQSGQGVF

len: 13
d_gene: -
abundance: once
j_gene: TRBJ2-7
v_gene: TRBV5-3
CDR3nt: TGTGCCAGAAGCTTCCGTTTAGCCCTCGGGCAGTACTTC
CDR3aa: CARSFRLALGQYF

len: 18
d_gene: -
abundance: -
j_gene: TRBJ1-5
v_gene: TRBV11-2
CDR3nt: TGTGCCAGCAGCCGGGACCTCGGGACGGCATTCTCCAATCAGCCCCAGCATTTT
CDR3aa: CASSRDLGTAFSNQPQHF

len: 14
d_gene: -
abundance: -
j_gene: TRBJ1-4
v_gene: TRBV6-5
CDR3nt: TGTGCCAGCAGCAAGGACGGCAGGGATGAAAAACTGTTTTTT
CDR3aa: CASSKDGRDEKLFF

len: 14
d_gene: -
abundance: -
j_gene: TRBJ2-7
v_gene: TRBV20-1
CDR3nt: TGCAGTGCTAGTATGGACTCGGAGCCCTACGAGCAGTACTTC
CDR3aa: CSASMDSEPYEQYF

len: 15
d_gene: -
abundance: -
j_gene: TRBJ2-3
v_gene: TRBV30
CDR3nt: TGTGCCTGGAGTAGTTCGTGGGTTAGCACAGATACGCAGTATTTT
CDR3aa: CAWSSSWVSTDTQYF

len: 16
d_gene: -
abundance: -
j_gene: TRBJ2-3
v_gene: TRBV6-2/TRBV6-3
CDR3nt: TGTGCCAGCAGTTTGGGACTTACTATTTTGACAGATACGCAGTATTTT
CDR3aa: CASSLGLTILTDTQYF

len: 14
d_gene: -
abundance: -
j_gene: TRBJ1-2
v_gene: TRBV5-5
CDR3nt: TGTGCCAGCAGCTTGGACAGGCCTCAATATGGCTACACCTTC
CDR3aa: CASSLDRPQYGYTF

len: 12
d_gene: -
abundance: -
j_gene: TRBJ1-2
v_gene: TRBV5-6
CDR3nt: TGTGCCAGCAGCGTAGACCAGGGTGGCTACACCTTC
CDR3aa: CASSVDQGGYTF

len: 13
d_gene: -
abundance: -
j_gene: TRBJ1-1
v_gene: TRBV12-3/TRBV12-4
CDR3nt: TGTGCCAGCAGCCCTCCCACCCGCACTGAAGCTTTCTTT
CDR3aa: CASSPPTRTEAFF

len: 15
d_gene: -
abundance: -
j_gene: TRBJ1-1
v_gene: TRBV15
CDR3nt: TGTGCCACCAGCAGAGGAAGTGGGGGGAGCACTGAAGCTTTCTTT
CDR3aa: CATSRGSGGSTEAFF

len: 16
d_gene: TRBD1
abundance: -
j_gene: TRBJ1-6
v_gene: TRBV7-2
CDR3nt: TGTGCCAGCAGCCCGCTTAACAGGGGTATAAATTCACCCCTCCACTTT
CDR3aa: CASSPLNRGINSPLHF

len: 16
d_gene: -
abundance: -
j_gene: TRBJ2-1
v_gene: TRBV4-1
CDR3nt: TGCGCCAGCAGCCAAGAACCCGGTAGCTCCTACAATGAGCAGTTCTTC
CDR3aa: CASSQEPGSSYNEQFF

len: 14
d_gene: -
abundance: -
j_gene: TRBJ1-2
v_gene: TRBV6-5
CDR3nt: TGTGCCAGCAGTTACAGGGGTTCAAACTATGGCTACACCTTC
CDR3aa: CASSYRGSNYGYTF

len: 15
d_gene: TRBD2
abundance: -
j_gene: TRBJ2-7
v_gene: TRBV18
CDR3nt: TGTGCCAGCTCACCAAGGAGCGGGGAGCCTGGGGAGCAGTACTTC
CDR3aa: CASSPRSGEPGEQYF

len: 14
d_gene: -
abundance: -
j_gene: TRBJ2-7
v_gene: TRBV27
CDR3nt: TGTGCCAGCAGTTGGGGCAGGGAAGCCTACGAGCAGTACTTC
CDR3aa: CASSWGREAYEQYF

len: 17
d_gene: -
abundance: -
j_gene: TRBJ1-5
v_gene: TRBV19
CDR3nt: TGTGCCAGTAGTGTTTATTCCCCAGCTTATAGCAATCAGCCCCAGCATTTT
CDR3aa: CASSVYSPAYSNQPQHF

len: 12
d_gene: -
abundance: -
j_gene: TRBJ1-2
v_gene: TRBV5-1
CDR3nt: TGCGCCAGCAGCTGGGAGGGGTCCGGCTACACCTTC
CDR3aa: CASSWEGSGYTF

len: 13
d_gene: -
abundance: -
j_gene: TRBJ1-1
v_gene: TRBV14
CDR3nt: TGTGCCAGCAGCCAAGATCCGGGCACTGAAGCTTTCTTT
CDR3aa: CASSQDPGTEAFF